One and the same sample provided the 24 T cell receptor beta chains below, sequenced in a study of vaccination effects on CD4 cells after COVID-19 (dated by TCRdb to between 2021 and 2023). After approximately eleven days of culture, CD4+ T cells were isolated with the EasySep CD4+ T cell isolation kit. The protocol used for the library was the immunoSEQ multiplex PCR assay. Here the immuneACCESS table is served through TCRdb, limited to in-frame sequences with V and J called. Missing clones are a known gap in these copies; in checked studies unresolved V genes cover under half, and the rest lacks a known reason. The table for this sample lists about 70,000 clones; 60% to 80% of them were counted only once. Approximately 2% of the sample is taken by the ten largest. Their specific antigens are unknown. The source was CD4+ T cells from PBMCs cultured without peptide, collected before COVID-19 vaccination. The receptors here all came from a human donor who received a COVID-19 vaccine.

The chain employs TRBV5-1 and TRBJ1-4; maybe TRBD1 (5 bases). CDR3 length: 14 residues. The germline V and J ends were trimmed by 0 bases and 5 bases, with 8 bases remaining between them. Germline CDR1 SGHRS, CDR2 YFSETQ. CDR3 protein: CASSLGTHNEKLFF. CDR3 sequence (DNA): TGCGCCAGCAGCTTGGGGACACACAATGAAAAACTGTTTTTT.

This chain uses TRBV6-5 with TRBJ2-2; TRBD2 is a possible D gene (5 bases). The germline V gene encodes CDR1 MNHEY and CDR2 SVGAGI. V shed 2 bases and J shed 1 base, with 8 bases lying between them. CDR3 length: 15 residues. The CDR3 spells CASSYRAGNTGELFF. For the CDR3, the DNA is TGTGCCAGCAGTTACAGGGCGGGGAACACCGGGGAGCTGTTTTTT.

This clone was seen a few times. The chain has TRBV19 and TRBJ1-5; 8 nucleotides match TRBD1. CDR1 LNHDA and CDR2 SQIVND come from the germline V gene (reference sequence). The CDR3 runs to 16 residues. V shed 5 bases, J shed 6 bases, and the junction held 12 bases outside the gene matches. The CDR3 reads CASSLQGQGIGQPQHF. DNA for the CDR3: TGTGCCAGTAGTCTCCAAGGACAGGGAATAGGTCAGCCCCAGCATTTT. The whole variable domain, filled in from reference TRBV19 and TRBJ1-5, reads DGGITQSPKYLFRKEGQNVTLSCEQNLNHDAMYWYRQDPGQGLRLIYYSQIVNDFQKGDIAEGYSVSREKKESFPLTVTSAQKNPTAFYLCASSLQGQGIGQPQHFGDGTRLSIL.

The V and J genes are TRBV19 and TRBJ1-2, with 8 bases aligning to TRBD1. CDR1 LNHDA and CDR2 SQIVND come from the germline V gene (reference sequence). This CDR3 comprises 12 residues. V was clipped by 5 bases and J by 7 bases; unmatched bases: 3. CDR3 in DNA: TGTGCCAGTAGTCGGACAGGGTCTGGCTACACCTTC. Its translation is CASSRTGSGYTF.

The chain couples TRBV6-4 to TRBJ2-3; the D gene is possibly TRBD2 (6 bases). The CDR3 has 14 residues. The germline V gene has CDR1 MRHNA and CDR2 SNTAGT. The ends were cut back, 2 bases at V and 8 bases at J, with 14 bases in the middle. This CDR3 reads CASSDPYLARTQYF. The DNA of the CDR3 is TGTGCCAGCAGTGACCCCTATCTAGCGCGTACGCAGTATTTT.

The genes are TRBV5-5 and TRBJ1-1; possibly TRBD1 for D (5 bases). Germline V CDR1 and CDR2: SGHKS, YYEKEE (reference sequence). CDR3 length: 15 residues. With 6 bases removed from V and 4 bases from J, the gap between germline ends came to 19 bases. As DNA, the CDR3 is TGTGCCAGCACCCGGGACGGCGCTTCGGGCACTGAAGCTTTCTTT. Amino acids: CASTRDGASGTEAFF.

The CDR3 loop is CAIGQGRAEAFF. The CDR3 region has the DNA TGTGCCATTGGACAGGGGAGGGCTGAAGCTTTCTTT. This rearrangement joins TRBV10-3 to TRBJ1-1, with TRBD1 matching 9 bases. Germline values: CDR1 ENHRY, CDR2 SYGVKD. The CDR3 is 12 residues long. V lost 9 bases and J lost 6; bases outside the gene matches: 5.

This clone has a single count. The chain carries TRBV2 and TRBJ2-1; tentatively, D is TRBD2 (6 bases). The CDR3 has 13 residues. Germline V lookup: CDR1 SNHLY, CDR2 FYNNEI. V shed 5 bases and J shed 4 bases, with 9 bases lying between them. CDR3 in amino acids: CASSSSGYNEQFF. The DNA of the CDR3 is TGTGCCAGCAGTTCCAGCGGGTACAATGAGCAGTTCTTC. Drawing the rest from reference TRBV2 and TRBJ2-1, the complete variable domain is EPEVTQTPSHQVTQMGQEVILRCVPISNHLYFYWYRQILGQKVEFLVSFYNNEISEKSEIFDDQFSVERPDGSNFTLKIRSTKLEDSAMYFCASSSSGYNEQFFGPGTRLTVL.

J is TRBJ1-2 and V is TRBV25-1; 9 bases match TRBD1. The CDR3 consists of 11 residues. V lost 8 bases, J lost 7 bases, and 2 bases stayed unmatched. Per germline, CDR1 MGHDK and CDR2 SYGVNS. The CDR3 nucleotides are TGTGCCAGCGGGGGACAGGGTGGCTACACCTTC. Residues: CASGGQGGYTF.

The J gene is TRBJ2-3, the V gene TRBV9; D ambiguous. Per the germline V gene, CDR1 is SGDLS and CDR2 is YYNGEE. The CDR3 is 16 residues long. The V end lost 0 bases, the J end lost 10 bases, and 21 bases lay between the germline ends. CDR3 loop: CASSVAGYQKNYPQYF. The DNA of the CDR3 is TGTGCCAGCAGCGTAGCCGGTTACCAGAAGAATTATCCGCAGTATTTT.

Only a few counts were recorded for this clone. V usage is TRBV7-7 and J usage is TRBJ2-1; 12 bases map to TRBD1. The V gene end was trimmed by 3 bases and the J gene end by 2 bases; junction bases not matched to a gene: 2. This CDR3 has 16 residues. CDR1 and CDR2 from the germline V gene are SSHAT and FNYEAQ (reference sequence). Written as DNA, the CDR3 is TGTGCCAGCAGCTTTGGGACAGGGGGCGCCTACAATGAGCAGTTCTTC. As protein: CASSFGTGGAYNEQFF. Supplemented by reference TRBV7-7 and TRBJ2-1, the full variable domain reads GAGVSQSPRYKVTKRGQDVTLRCDPISSHATLYWYQQALGQGPEFLTYFNYEAQPDKSGLPSDRFSAERPEGSISTLTIQRTEQRDSAMYRCASSFGTGGAYNEQFFGPGTRLTVL.

The chain has TRBV10-3 and TRBJ1-6, with D tentatively TRBD1 (5 bases). The germline CDR1 and CDR2 sequences are ENHRY and SYGVKD. V lost 8 bases to trimming and J lost 9 bases, with 14 bases between them. This CDR3 comprises 13 residues. CDR3 DNA: TGTGCCATCGGGCTGGGGGTTGGTTCACCCCTCCACTTT. Translation gives CAIGLGVGSPLHF.

The chain has TRBV6-5 and TRBJ2-7, with D maybe TRBD1 (6 bases). From germline, CDR1 is MNHEY and CDR2 SVGAGI. CDR3 length: 14 amino acids. Trimming shortened V by 5 bases and J by 3 bases, and 14 bases separated the two germline ends. The CDR3 reads CASSISTGIYEQYV. DNA of the CDR3: TGTGCCAGCAGTATCTCAACAGGGATCTACGAGCAGTACGTC.

The chain combines TRBV24-1 with TRBJ1-2; D not certain. Between the trimmed V and J ends, which lost 4 bases and 5 bases, there was a span of 16 bases. The germline V gene has CDR1 KGHDR and CDR2 SFDVKD. The CDR3 runs to 15 residues. CDR3 protein: CATSEPGPLGYGYTF. CDR3 nucleotides: TGTGCCACCAGTGAACCCGGGCCCCTCGGATATGGCTACACCTTC.

In this sample, this clone turned up a few times. The CDR3 spells CASSLGFQGNYGYTF. CDR3 coding DNA: TGTGCCAGCAGCTTAGGCTTCCAGGGAAACTATGGCTACACCTTC. The V gene is TRBV7-2, the J gene TRBJ1-2; tentative D call: TRBD1 (5 bases). Trimming stripped 1 base from V and 2 bases from J, with 11 bases between. Germline-derived CDR1 and CDR2 are SGHTA and FQGNSA. The CDR3 totals 15 residues.

The rearrangement joins TRBV6-2 or TRBV6-3 to TRBJ1-2; no firm D call. V was trimmed by 4 bases and J by 4 bases, leaving 13 bases between them. This CDR3 contains 14 residues. Germline loops: CDR1 MNHEY, CDR2 SVGEGT. The CDR3 DNA sequence: TGTGCCAGCAGTTCATGGAGCCAGATCTATGGCTACACCTTC. Translating gives CASSSWSQIYGYTF.

This chain links TRBV5-1 with TRBJ1-2; TRBD1 agrees at 11 bases. V shed 0 bases, J shed 5 bases, and the junction held 15 bases outside the gene matches. CDR1 is SGHRS, CDR2 YFSETQ, per germline. The CDR3 spans 19 residues. The CDR3 DNA follows: TGCGCCAGCAGCTTGGAAGGTGGCAGGACAGGGGGCTTTGGGTATGGCTACACCTTC. It is translated as CASSLEGGRTGGFGYGYTF. The complete variable domain, with remaining parts taken from reference TRBV5-1 and TRBJ1-2, reads KAGVTQTPRYLIKTRGQQVTLSCSPISGHRSVSWYQQTPGQGLQFLFEYFSETQRNKGNFPGRFSGRQFSNSRSEMNVSTLELGDSALYLCASSLEGGRTGGFGYGYTFGSGTRLTVV.

The chain couples TRBV28 to TRBJ2-1, with D perhaps assigned TRBD1 or TRBD2 (5 bases each). Trimming stripped 3 bases from V and 6 bases from J, with 39 bases between. CDR1 and CDR2 from the germline V gene are MDHEN and SYDVKM. The CDR3 covers 23 residues. The CDR3 DNA is TGTGCCAGCAGTTTTGTGTCCTTCACCTACAAGCCGGGACGGAGGTGGGTCACCAATGAGCAGTTCTTC. This translates into CASSFVSFTYKPGRRWVTNEQFF.

The chain recombines TRBV7-2 with TRBJ2-3; D might be TRBD1 (5 bases). CDR1 and CDR2 (germline): SGHTA, FQGNSA. CDR3 size: 15 residues. Trimming shortened V by 2 bases and J by 0 bases, and 9 bases separated the two germline ends. CDR3 nucleotides: TGTGCCAGCAGCTTAAGGACATTTAGCACAGATACGCAGTATTTT. Protein product: CASSLRTFSTDTQYF.

This chain joins TRBV18 and TRBJ1-3; D unresolved. In germline, CDR1 is KGHSH, CDR2 LQKENI. V was cut by 0 bases and J by 4 bases, with 13 bases left in between. CDR3 length: 16 residues. CDR3 in amino acids: CASSPPAAQRGNTIYF. The DNA of the CDR3 is TGTGCCAGCTCACCACCGGCAGCCCAGCGAGGAAACACCATATATTTT.

The chain carries TRBV2 and TRBJ2-7; 10 bases map to TRBD1. The junction had 13 bases not matched to a gene; V was cut back by 5 bases and J by 0 bases. Germline CDR1 SNHLY, CDR2 FYNNEI. This CDR3 contains 18 residues. CDR3: CASSIHRDRGASSYEQYV. The CDR3 nucleotides read TGTGCCAGCAGTATACACCGGGACAGGGGCGCATCCTCCTACGAGCAGTACGTC.

This chain connects TRBV24-1 to TRBJ2-6; 8 bases fit TRBD1. Germline V gives CDR1 KGHDR, CDR2 SFDVKD. J lost 4 bases, V lost 6 bases, and 10 bases had no gene match. The CDR3 covers 17 residues. DNA for the CDR3: TGTGCCACCAGTCCCAGACAGGGGTCATCAGGGGCCAACGTCCTGACTTTC. Its protein is CATSPRQGSSGANVLTF.

The CDR3 loop is CASSTGQNTEAFF. CDR3 in DNA: TGTGCCAGCAGCACGGGACAGAACACTGAAGCTTTCTTT. V gene TRBV9 combines with J gene TRBJ1-1; perhaps TRBD1 as D (6 bases). Germline V lookup: CDR1 SGDLS, CDR2 YYNGEE. The V and J ends lost 4 bases and 1 base respectively, with 8 bases between them. This CDR3 contains 13 residues.

The V and J genes are TRBV12-5 and TRBJ2-5, with D maybe TRBD1 (6 bases). This CDR3 comprises 14 residues. The V gene lost 0 bases and the J gene lost 6 bases, with 11 bases spanning the gap. In germline, CDR1 is LGHNT, CDR2 FRNRAP. The CDR3 loop is CASGLVQQGKTQYF. In nucleotides, the CDR3 is TGTGCTAGTGGTTTGGTACAACAGGGCAAGACCCAGTACTTC.